This T cell receptor beta chain stems from a study of cytomegalovirus exposure and HLA in healthy donors. PCR involved 60 Vbeta and 13 Jbeta primers. The assay was immunoSEQ multiplex PCR, and TCRdb's table has in-frame clones only and misses some. The top ten clones hold 13% of a sample with about 160,000 clones, roughly 81% of them seen once. This clonotype originated in a woman aged 45-60 years in good health and CMV-seronegative. Specimen: PBMCs.

CDR3 in amino acids: CASSRTEASPYNEQFF. The CDR3 DNA follows: TGTGCCAGCAGCCGTACCGAGGCGTCCCCCTACAATGAGCAGTTCTTC. The chain employs TRBV5-6 and TRBJ2-1; D not resolved. With 4 bases removed from V and 2 bases from J, the gap between germline ends came to 16 bases. The length of the CDR3 is 16 residues. Germline V lookup: CDR1 SGHDT, CDR2 YYEEEE.